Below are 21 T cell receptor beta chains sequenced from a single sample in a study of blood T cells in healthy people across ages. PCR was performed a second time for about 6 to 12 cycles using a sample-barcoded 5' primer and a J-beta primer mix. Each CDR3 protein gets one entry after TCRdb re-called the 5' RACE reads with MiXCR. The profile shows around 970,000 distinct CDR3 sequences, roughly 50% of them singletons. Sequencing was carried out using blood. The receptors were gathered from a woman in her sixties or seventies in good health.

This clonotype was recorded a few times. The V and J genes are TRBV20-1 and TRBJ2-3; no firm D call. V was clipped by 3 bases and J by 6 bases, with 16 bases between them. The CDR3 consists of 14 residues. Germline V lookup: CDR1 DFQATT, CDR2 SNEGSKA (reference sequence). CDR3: CSASEDLDHDTQYF. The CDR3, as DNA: TGCAGTGCTAGCGAGGATCTCGACCACGATACGCAGTATTTT.

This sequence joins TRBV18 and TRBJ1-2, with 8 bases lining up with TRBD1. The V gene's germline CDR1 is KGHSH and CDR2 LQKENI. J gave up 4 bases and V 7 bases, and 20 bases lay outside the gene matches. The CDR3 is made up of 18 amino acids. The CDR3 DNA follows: TGTGCCAGCTTGCCCTCCTCCAGGGGGCCGGGATTCGGCTATGGCTACACCTTC. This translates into CASLPSSRGPGFGYGYTF. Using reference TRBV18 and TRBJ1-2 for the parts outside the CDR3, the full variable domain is NAGVMQNPRHLVRRRGQEARLRCSPMKGHSHVYWYRQLPEEGLKFMVYLQKENIIDESGMPKERFSAEFPKEGPSILRIQQVVRGDSAAYFCASLPSSRGPGFGYGYTFGSGTRLTVV.

The CDR3 protein is CSARALAGATGDEQFF. The CDR3 region has the DNA TGCAGTGCTAGAGCACTAGCGGGAGCGACGGGCGATGAGCAGTTCTTC. This sequence joins TRBV20-1 and TRBJ2-1; 11 bases match TRBD2. Germline assignment: CDR1 DFQATT and CDR2 SNEGSKA (reference sequence). V was pared by 1 base and J by 8 bases, with 10 bases of the junction left unmatched. This CDR3 region has 16 residues.

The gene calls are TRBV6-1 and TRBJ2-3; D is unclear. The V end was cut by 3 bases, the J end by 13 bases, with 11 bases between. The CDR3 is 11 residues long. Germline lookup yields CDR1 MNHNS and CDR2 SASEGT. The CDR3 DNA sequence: TGTGCCAGCAGTGAGAACTATCAGGAGTATTTT. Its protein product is CASSENYQEYF.

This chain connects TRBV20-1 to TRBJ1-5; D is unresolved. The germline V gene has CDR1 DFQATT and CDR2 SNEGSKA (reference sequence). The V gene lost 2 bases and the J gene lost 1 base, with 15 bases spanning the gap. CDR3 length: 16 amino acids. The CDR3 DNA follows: TGCAGTGCTAGAAGTGTTGGGGTTTTGAGCAATCAGCCCCAGCATTTT. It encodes CSARSVGVLSNQPQHF.

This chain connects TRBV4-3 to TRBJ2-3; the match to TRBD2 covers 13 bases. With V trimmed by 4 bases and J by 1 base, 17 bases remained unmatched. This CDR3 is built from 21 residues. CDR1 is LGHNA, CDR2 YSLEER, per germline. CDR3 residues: CASSRNPTGLAGDGGTDTQYF. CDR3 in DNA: TGCGCCAGCAGCCGAAACCCTACCGGACTAGCGGGAGATGGTGGCACAGATACGCAGTATTTT.

The CDR3 region has the DNA TGTGCCACCAGTGATTATGCCTATGGCTACACCTTC. This sequence encodes CATSDYAYGYTF. The chain is built from TRBV24-1 and TRBJ1-2; the D is unclear. This CDR3 is built from 12 residues. Germline loops: CDR1 KGHDR, CDR2 SFDVKD. Trimming removed 2 bases from V and 4 bases from J, with 4 bases in between.

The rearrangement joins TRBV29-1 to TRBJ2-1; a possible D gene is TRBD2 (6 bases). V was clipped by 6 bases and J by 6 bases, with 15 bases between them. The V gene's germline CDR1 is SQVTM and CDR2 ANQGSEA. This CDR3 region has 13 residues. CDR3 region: CSVSGVDVNEQFF. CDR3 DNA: TGCAGCGTCTCGGGGGTAGATGTCAATGAGCAGTTCTTC.

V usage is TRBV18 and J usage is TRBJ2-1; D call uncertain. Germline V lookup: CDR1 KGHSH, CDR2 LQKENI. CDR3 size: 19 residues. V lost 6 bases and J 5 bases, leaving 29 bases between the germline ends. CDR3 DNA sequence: TGTGCCAGCTCGCCAACTCGGCAGAGAAGTGTAAAGACCCACAATGAGCAGTTCTTC. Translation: CASSPTRQRSVKTHNEQFF.

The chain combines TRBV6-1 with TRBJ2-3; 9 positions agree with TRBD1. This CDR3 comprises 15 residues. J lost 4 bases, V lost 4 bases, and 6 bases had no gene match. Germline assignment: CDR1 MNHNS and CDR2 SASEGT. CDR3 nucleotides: TGTGCCAGCAGTGGCCGGGACAGGGTTCCAGATACGCAGTATTTT. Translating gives CASSGRDRVPDTQYF.

CDR3 amino acids: CASGTGRVREQYF. The CDR3 bases are TGTGCCAGCGGGACAGGGAGGGTTCGCGAGCAGTACTTC. This chain joins TRBV3-1 and TRBJ2-7; 9 nucleotides match TRBD1. Germline trimming cut 8 bases from V and 6 bases from J; bases unmatched to any gene: 8. The CDR3 covers 13 residues. Germline V lookup: CDR1 LGHDT, CDR2 YNNKEL (reference sequence).

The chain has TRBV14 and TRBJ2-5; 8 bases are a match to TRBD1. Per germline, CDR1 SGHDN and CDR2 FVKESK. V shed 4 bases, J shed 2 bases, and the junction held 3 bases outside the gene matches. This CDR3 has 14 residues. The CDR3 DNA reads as TGTGCCAGCAGCCCACAGGGGGTACAAGAGACCCAGTACTTC. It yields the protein CASSPQGVQETQYF. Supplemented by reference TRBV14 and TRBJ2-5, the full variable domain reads EAGVTQFPSHSVIEKGQTVTLRCDPISGHDNLYWYRRVMGKEIKFLLHFVKESKQDESGMPNNRFLAERTGGTYSTLKVQPAELEDSGVYFCASSPQGVQETQYFGPGTRLLVL.

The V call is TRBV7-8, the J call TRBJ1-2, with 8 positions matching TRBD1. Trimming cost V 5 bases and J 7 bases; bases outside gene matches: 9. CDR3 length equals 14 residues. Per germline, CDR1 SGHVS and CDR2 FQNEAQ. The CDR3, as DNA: TGTGCCAGCAGCCCCCGCAGGGGGCTTGGTGGCTACACCTTC. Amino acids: CASSPRRGLGGYTF. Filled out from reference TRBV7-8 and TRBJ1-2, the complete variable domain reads GAGVSQSPRYKVAKRGQDVALRCDPISGHVSLFWYQQALGQGPEFLTYFQNEAQLDKSGLPSDRFFAERPEGSVSTLKIQRTQQEDSAVYLCASSPRRGLGGYTFGSGTRLTVV.

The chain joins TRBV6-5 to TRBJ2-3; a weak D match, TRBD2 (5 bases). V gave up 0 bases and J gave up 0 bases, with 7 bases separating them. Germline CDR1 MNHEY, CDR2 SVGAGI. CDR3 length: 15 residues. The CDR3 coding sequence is TGTGCCAGCAGTTACTCTGGGAGTAGCACAGATACGCAGTATTTT. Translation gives CASSYSGSSTDTQYF.

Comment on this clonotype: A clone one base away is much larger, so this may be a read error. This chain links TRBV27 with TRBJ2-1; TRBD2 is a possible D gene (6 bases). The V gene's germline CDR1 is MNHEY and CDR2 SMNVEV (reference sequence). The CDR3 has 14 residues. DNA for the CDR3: TGTGCCAACAGTTCCGGACTAAGAGTCAATGAGCAGTTCTTC. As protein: CANSSGLRVNEQFF.

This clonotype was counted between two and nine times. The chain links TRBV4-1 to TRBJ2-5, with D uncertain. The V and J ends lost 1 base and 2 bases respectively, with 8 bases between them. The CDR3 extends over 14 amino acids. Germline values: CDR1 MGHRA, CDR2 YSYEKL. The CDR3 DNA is TGCGCCAGCAGCCAAGTGACGGCTCAAGAGACCCAGTACTTC. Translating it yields CASSQVTAQETQYF.

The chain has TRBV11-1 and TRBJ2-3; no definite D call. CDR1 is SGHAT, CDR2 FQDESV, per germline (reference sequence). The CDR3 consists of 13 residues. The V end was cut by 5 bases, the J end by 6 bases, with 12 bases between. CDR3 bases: TGTGCCAGCAGCAGACCCTCCCAGGATACGCAGTATTTT. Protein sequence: CASSRPSQDTQYF.

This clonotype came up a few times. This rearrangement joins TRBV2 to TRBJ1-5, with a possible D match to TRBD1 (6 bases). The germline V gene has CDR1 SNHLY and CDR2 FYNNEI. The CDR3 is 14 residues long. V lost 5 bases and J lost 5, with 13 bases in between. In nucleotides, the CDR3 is TGTGCCAGCAGTCCTACAGGGTACGATCAGCCCCAGCATTTT. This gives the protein CASSPTGYDQPQHF.

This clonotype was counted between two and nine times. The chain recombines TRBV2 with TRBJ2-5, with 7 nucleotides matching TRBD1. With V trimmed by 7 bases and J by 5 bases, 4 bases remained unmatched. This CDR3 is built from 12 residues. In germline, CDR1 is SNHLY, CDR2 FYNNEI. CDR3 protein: CASKQGLETQYF. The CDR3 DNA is TGTGCCAGCAAACAGGGGCTTGAGACCCAGTACTTC. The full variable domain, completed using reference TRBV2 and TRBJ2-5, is EPEVTQTPSHQVTQMGQEVILRCVPISNHLYFYWYRQILGQKVEFLVSFYNNEISEKSEIFDDQFSVERPDGSNFTLKIRSTKLEDSAMYFCASKQGLETQYFGPGTRLLVL.

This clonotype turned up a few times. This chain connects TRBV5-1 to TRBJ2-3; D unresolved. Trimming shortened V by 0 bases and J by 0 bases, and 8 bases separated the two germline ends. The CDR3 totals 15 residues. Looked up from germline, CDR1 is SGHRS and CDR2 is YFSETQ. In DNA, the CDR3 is TGCGCCAGCAGCTTGGACACACCTAGCACAGATACGCAGTATTTT. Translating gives CASSLDTPSTDTQYF.

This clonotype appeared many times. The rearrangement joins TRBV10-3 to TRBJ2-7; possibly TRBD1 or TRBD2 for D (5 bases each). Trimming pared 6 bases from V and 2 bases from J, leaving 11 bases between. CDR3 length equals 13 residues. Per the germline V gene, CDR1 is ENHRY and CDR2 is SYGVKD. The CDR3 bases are TGTGCCATCAGGAGAGGGGAGACCTACGAGCAGTACTTC. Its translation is CAIRRGETYEQYF.